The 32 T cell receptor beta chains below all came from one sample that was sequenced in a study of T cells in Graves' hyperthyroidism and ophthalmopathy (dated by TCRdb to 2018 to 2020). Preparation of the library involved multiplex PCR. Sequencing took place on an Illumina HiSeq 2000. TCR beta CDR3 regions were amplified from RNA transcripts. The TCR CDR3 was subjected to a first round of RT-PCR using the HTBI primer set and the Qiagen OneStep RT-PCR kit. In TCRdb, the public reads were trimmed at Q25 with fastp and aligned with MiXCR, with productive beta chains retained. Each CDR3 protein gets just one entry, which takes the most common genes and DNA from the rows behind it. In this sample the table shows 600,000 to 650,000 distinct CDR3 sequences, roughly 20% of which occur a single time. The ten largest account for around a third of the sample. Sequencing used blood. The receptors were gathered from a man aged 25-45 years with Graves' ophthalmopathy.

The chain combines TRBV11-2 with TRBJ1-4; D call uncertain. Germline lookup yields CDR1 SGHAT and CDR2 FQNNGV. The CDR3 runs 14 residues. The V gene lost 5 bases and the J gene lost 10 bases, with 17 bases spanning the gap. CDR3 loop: CASSPTRARRKLFF. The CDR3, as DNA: TGTGCCAGCAGCCCGACACGGGCTAGGAGAAAACTGTTTTTT.

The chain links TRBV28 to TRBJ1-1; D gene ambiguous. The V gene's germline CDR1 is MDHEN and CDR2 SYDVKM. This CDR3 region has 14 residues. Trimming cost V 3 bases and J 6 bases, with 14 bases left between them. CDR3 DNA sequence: TGTGCCAGCAGTTTCAGGAGGGCTATCGCTGAAGCTTTCTTT. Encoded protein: CASSFRRAIAEAFF. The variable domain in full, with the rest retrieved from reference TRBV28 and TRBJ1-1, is DVKVTQSSRYLVKRTGEKVFLECVQDMDHENMFWYRQDPGLGLRLIYFSYDVKMKEKGDIPEGYSVSREKKERFSLILESASTNQTSMYLCASSFRRAIAEAFFGQGTRLTVV.

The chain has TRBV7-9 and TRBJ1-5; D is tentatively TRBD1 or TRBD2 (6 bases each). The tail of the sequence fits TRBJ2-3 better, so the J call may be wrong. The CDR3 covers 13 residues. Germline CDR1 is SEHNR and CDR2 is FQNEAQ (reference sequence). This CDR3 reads CASSLRGDQPQYF. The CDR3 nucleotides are TGTGCCAGCAGCCTAAGGGGGGATCAGCCCCAGTATTTT.

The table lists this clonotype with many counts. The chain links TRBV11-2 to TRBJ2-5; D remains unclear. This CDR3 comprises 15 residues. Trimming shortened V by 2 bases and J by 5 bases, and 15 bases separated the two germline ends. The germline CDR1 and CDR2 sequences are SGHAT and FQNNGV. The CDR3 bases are TGTGCCAGCAGCTTACGGCCTGGGGATGGGGAGACCCAGTACTTC. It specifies CASSLRPGDGETQYF. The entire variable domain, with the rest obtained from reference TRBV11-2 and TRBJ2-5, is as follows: EAGVAQSPRYKIIEKRQSVAFWCNPISGHATLYWYQQILGQGPKLLIQFQNNGVVDDSQLPKDRFSAERLKGVDSTLKIQPAKLEDSAVYLCASSLRPGDGETQYFGPGTRLLVL.

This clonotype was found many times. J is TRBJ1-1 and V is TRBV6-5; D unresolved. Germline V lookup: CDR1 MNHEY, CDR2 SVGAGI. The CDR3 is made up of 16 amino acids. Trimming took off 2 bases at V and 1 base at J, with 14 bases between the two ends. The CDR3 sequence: CASSYEAGNPNTEAFF. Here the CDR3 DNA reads TGTGCCAGCAGTTACGAGGCAGGCAACCCGAACACTGAAGCTTTCTTT.

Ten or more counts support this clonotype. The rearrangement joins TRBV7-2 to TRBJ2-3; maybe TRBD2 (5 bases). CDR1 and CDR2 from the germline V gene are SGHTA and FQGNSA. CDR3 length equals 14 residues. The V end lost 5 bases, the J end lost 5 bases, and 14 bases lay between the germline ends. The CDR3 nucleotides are TGTGCCAGCAGCCCCGGGGTAGCAGGAGATACGCAGTATTTT. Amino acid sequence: CASSPGVAGDTQYF.

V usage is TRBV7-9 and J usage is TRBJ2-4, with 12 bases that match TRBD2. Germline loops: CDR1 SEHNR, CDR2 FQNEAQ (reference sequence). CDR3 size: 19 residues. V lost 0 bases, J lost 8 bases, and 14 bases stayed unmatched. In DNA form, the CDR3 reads TGTGCCAGCAGCTTAGCGCTAATGGCTAGCGGGAGGGAAATTGACATTCAGTACTTC. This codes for CASSLALMASGREIDIQYF.

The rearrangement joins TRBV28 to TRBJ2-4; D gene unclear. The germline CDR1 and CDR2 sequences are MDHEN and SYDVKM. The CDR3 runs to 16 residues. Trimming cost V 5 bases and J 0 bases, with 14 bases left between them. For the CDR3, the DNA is TGTGCCAGCAGTCCCCCCGACGGTCTAGCCAAAAACATTCAGTACTTC. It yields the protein CASSPPDGLAKNIQYF.

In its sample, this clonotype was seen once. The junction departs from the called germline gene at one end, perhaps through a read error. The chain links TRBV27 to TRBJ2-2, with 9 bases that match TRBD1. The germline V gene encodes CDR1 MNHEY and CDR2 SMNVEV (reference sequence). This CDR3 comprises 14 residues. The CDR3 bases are TGTGCCAGCAGGGGGACAGGGAGAGCCGGGGAGCTGTCTTTT. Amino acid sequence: CASRGTGRAGELSF.

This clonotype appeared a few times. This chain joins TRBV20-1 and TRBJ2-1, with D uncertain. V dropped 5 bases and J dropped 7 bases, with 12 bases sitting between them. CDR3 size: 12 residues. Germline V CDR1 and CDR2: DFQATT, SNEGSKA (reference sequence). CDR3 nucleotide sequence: TGCAGTGCTCGCACTCACGGAAATGAGCAGTTCTTC. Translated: CSARTHGNEQFF.

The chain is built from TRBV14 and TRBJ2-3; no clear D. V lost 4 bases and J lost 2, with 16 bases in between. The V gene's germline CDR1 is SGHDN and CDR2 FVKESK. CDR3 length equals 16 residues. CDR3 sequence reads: CASSPTSAIYTDTQYF. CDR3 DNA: TGTGCCAGCAGCCCCACCTCTGCTATCTACACAGATACGCAGTATTTT.

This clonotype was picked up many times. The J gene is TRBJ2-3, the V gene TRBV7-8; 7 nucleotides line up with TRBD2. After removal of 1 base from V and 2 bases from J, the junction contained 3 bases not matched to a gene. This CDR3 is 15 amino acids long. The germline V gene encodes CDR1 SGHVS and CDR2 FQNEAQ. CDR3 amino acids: CASSLVAGATDTQYF. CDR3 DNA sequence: TGTGCCAGCAGCTTAGTGGCGGGAGCCACAGATACGCAGTATTTT.

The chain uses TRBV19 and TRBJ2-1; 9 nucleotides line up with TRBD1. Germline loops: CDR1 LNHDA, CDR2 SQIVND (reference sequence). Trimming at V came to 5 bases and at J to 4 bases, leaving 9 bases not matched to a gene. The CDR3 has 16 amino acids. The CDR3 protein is CASSFLPGQGYNEQFF. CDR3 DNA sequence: TGTGCCAGTAGTTTCCTCCCGGGACAGGGTTACAATGAGCAGTTCTTC.

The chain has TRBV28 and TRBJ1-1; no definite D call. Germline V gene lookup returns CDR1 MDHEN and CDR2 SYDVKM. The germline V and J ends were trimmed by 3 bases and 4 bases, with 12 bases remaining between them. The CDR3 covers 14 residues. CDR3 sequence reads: CASSFDITGTEAFF. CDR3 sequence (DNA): TGTGCCAGCAGTTTCGACATTACGGGCACTGAAGCTTTCTTT. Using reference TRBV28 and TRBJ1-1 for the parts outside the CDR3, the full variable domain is DVKVTQSSRYLVKRTGEKVFLECVQDMDHENMFWYRQDPGLGLRLIYFSYDVKMKEKGDIPEGYSVSREKKERFSLILESASTNQTSMYLCASSFDITGTEAFFGQGTRLTVV.

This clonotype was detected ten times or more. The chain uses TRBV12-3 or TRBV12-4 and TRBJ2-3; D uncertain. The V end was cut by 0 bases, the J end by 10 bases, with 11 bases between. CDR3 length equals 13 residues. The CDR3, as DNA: TGTGCCAGCAGTTTAGCCGATGGCGCAGCGCAGTATTTT. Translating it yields CASSLADGAAQYF.

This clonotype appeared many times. DNA for the CDR3: TGTGCCAGCAGCCACCGCGGGCCAGGGCGCAGCTCCTACGAGCAGTACTTC. Translated, it gives CASSHRGPGRSSYEQYF. The chain couples TRBV7-2 to TRBJ2-7; either TRBD1 or TRBD2 may fit D (5 bases each). Looked up from germline, CDR1 is SGHTA and CDR2 is FQGNSA. CDR3 length: 17 residues. V lost 5 bases to trimming and J lost 0 bases, with 20 bases between them.

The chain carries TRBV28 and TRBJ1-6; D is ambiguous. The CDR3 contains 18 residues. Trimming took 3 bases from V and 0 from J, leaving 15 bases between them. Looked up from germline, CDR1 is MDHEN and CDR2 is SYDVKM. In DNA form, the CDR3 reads TGTGCCAGCAGTTTCCCTCCCTTACAGAGCTCCTATAATTCACCCCTCCACTTT. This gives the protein CASSFPPLQSSYNSPLHF.

CDR3 sequence (DNA): TGTGCCAGCCTTCTAGGGTCTCATGGGAATGAGCAGTTCTTC. It codes for CASLLGSHGNEQFF. V gene TRBV6-2 or TRBV6-3 combines with J gene TRBJ2-1; D gene unclear. Germline V gene data show CDR1 as MNHEY and CDR2 as SVGEGT. Between the trimmed V and J ends, which lost 8 bases and 7 bases, there was a span of 18 bases. The CDR3 contains 14 residues.

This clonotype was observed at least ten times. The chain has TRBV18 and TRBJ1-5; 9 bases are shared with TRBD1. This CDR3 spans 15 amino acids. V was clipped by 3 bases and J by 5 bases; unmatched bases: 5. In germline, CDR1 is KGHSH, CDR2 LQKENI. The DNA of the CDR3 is TGTGCCAGCTCACCTTCACAGGGGGCCCATCAGCCCCAGCATTTT. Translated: CASSPSQGAHQPQHF. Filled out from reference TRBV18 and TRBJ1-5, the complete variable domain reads NAGVMQNPRHLVRRRGQEARLRCSPMKGHSHVYWYRQLPEEGLKFMVYLQKENIIDESGMPKERFSAEFPKEGPSILRIQQVVRGDSAAYFCASSPSQGAHQPQHFGDGTRLSIL.

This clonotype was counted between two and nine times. CDR3 nucleotides: TGTGCCAGTAGTAGCCCAGTGGGCGCAAAACCGGGAAACTACGAGCAGTACTTC. Its translation is CASSSPVGAKPGNYEQYF. This chain links TRBV19 with TRBJ2-7, with TRBD2 as a possible D gene (5 bases). CDR3 length: 18 amino acids. Per germline, CDR1 LNHDA and CDR2 SQIVND (reference sequence). Trimming left V 4 bases short and J 3 bases short, with 25 bases between. Variable domain in full (rest from reference TRBV19 and TRBJ2-7): DGGITQSPKYLFRKEGQNVTLSCEQNLNHDAMYWYRQDPGQGLRLIYYSQIVNDFQKGDIAEGYSVSREKKESFPLTVTSAQKNPTAFYLCASSSPVGAKPGNYEQYFGPGTRLTVT.

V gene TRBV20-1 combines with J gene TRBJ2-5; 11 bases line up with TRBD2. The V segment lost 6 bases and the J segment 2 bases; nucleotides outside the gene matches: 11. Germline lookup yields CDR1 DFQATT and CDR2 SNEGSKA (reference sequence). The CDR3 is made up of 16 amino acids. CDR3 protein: CSADGLAGFRQETQYF. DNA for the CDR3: TGCAGTGCGGACGGACTAGCGGGTTTCCGACAAGAGACCCAGTACTTC.

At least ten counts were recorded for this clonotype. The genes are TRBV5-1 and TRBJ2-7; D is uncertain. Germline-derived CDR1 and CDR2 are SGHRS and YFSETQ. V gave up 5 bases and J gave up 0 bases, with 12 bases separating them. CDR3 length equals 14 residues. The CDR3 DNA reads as TGCGCCAGCAGACAGTATGTGGACTCCTACGAGCAGTACTTC. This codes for CASRQYVDSYEQYF. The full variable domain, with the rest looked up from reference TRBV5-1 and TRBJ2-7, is KAGVTQTPRYLIKTRGQQVTLSCSPISGHRSVSWYQQTPGQGLQFLFEYFSETQRNKGNFPGRFSGRQFSNSRSEMNVSTLELGDSALYLCASRQYVDSYEQYFGPGTRLTVT.

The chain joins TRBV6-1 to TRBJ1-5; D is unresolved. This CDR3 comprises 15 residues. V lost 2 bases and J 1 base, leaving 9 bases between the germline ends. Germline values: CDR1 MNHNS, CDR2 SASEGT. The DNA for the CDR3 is TGTGCCAGCAGTGAAATCAGACCGAGCAATCAGCCCCAGCATTTT. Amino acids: CASSEIRPSNQPQHF.

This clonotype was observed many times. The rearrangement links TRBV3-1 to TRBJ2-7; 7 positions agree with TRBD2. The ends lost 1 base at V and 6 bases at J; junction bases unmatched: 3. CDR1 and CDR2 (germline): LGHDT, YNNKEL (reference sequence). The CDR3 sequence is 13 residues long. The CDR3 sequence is CASSQGLATEQYF. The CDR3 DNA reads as TGTGCCAGCAGCCAAGGACTAGCAACCGAGCAGTACTTC.

DNA for the CDR3: TGTGCCAGCAGCCTAATACAGGGTGAGCAGTTCTTC. Protein sequence: CASSLIQGEQFF. V and J are TRBV11-2 and TRBJ2-1; the D gene is possibly TRBD1 (6 bases). V was cut by 5 bases and J by 9 bases, with 11 bases left in between. This CDR3 region has 12 residues. Germline CDR1 is SGHAT and CDR2 is FQNNGV.

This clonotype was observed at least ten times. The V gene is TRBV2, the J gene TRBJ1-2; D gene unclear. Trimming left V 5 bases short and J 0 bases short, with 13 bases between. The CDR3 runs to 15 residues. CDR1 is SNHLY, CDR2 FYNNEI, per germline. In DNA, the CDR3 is TGTGCCAGCAGTTCGGCAGTATCGACTAACTATGGCTACACCTTC. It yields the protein CASSSAVSTNYGYTF.

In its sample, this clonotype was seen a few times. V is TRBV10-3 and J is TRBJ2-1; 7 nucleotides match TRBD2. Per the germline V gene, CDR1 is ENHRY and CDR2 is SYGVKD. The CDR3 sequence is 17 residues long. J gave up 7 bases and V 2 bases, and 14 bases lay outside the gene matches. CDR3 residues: CAISEPTFGVAGNEQFF. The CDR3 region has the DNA TGTGCCATCAGTGAGCCCACTTTTGGGGTAGCGGGTAATGAGCAGTTCTTC.

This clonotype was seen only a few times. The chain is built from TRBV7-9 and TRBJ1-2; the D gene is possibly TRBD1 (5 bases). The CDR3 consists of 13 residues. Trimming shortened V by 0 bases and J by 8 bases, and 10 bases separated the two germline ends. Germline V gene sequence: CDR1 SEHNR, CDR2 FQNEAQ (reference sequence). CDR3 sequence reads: CASSLAGEGGYTF. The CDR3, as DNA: TGTGCCAGCAGCTTAGCAGGGGAAGGCGGCTACACCTTC.

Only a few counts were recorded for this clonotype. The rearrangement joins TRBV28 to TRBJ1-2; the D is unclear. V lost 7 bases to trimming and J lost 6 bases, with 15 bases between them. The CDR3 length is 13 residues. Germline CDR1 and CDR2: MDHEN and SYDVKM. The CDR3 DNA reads TGTGCCAGCACCGTCTCGGGGAGGGATGGCTACACCTTC. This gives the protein CASTVSGRDGYTF.

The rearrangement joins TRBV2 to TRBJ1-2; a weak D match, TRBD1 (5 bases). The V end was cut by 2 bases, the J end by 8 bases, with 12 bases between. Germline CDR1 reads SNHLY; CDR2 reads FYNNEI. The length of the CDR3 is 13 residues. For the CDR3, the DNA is TGTGCCAGCAGTGAAATGGGGACTCAGGGCTACACCTTC. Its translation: CASSEMGTQGYTF.

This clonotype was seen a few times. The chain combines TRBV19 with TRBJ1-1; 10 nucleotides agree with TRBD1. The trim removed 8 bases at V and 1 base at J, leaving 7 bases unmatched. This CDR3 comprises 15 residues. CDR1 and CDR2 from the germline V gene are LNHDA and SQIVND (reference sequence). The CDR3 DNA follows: TGTGCCAGTGGGGAGGGGACAGGGGCGAACACTGAAGCTTTCTTT. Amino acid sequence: CASGEGTGANTEAFF.

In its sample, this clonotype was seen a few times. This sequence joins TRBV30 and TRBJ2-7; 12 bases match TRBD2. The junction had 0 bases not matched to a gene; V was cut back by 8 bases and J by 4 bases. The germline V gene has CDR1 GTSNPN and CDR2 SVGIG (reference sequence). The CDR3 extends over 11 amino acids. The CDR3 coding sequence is TGTGCCGGGACTAGCGGGTACGAGCAGTACTTC. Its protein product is CAGTSGYEQYF.